The clone carrying this TCR beta chain turned up a few times. These data are taken from a study of blood T cells in healthy people across ages. Between the trimmed V and J ends, which lost 6 bases and 3 bases, there was a span of 18 bases. In germline, CDR1 is SGHTA, CDR2 FQGNSA. There are 15 residues in the CDR3. A second PCR, run for about 6 to 12 cycles, used a sample-barcoded 5' primer plus a J-beta primer mix. One entry per CDR3 protein, called by TCRdb with MiXCR from the 5' RACE reads. The sample lists fewer than 1,000,000 distinct CDR3 sequences; 35% to 60% were seen once. The sequence derives from a man older than 75 in good health. The sample taken for sequencing was blood. The chain uses TRBV7-2 and TRBJ2-7, with D maybe TRBD2 (6 bases). The CDR3 here is CASRVTGSFNYEQYF. The CDR3 DNA follows: TGTGCCAGCAGGGTGACCGGGAGTTTTAACTACGAGCAGTACTTC.